This TCR beta chain was identified during a study of human T cells and chemical hapten exposure. Study-wide results and caveats: Expanded TCR counts at PT1 went up together with patch test score, a positive correlation.

TCRdb passed the RACE reads through MiXCR, listing each CDR3 protein once. The table shows 300,000 to 450,000 distinct CDR3 sequences, with about 5.1% occurring only once. This clonotype occurred many times. Its antigen remains unidentified. The CDR3 runs to 13 residues. Trimming cost V 3 bases and J 6 bases, with 11 bases left between them. Germline assignment: CDR1 SQVTM and CDR2 ANQGSEA. Time point reported: pre-sensitization, week 0. Documented treatment: therapeutic diphenylcyclopropenone sensitization with weekly scalp DPC. In every case, blood was obtained before the patch test was applied. Donation of samples came from alopecia patients who were 18 to 70 years old and suitable for DPC.

The chain uses TRBV29-1 and TRBJ2-2; D possibly corresponds to TRBD1 (6 bases). The receptor's source is a woman aged 50 to 60 with alopecia areata. Some clones in this sample may be carry-over from other donors' samples. This specimen consisted of whole blood, obtained in connection with sensitization to the hapten diphenylcyclopropenone (DPC). In nucleotides, the CDR3 is TGCAGCGTTGAGGGGACATTGGCCGGGGAGCTGTTTTTT. It is translated as CSVEGTLAGELFF.